The rows below give T cell receptor beta chains drawn from one sample of a study of vaccination and CD4 T cells after COVID-19. Their target antigens are unknown. TCRdb analysed the PCR reads with MiXCR anew, one entry per CDR3 protein. This table has more than 20,000 distinct CDR3 sequences, more than 35% appearing once. The material sequenced was CD4+ T cells from blood, cultured in vitro. These receptors all come from a human donor who had recovered from COVID-19. Each CDR3 is given with its conserved first and last residue. Fields, in order: D gene, J gene, clone size, V gene, CDR3 DNA, CDR3 protein. The D gene is left open where the match is weak. Some rows have no size entry. The others give once, few or many, or a class for an expanded clone.

D: TRBD1
J: TRBJ2-5
size: -
V: TRBV19
DNA: TGTGCCAGTAGACCACTCGCCTCTAAGACAGGGATGGCGACCCAGTACTTC
CDR3: CASRPLASKTGMATQYF

D: -
J: TRBJ2-2
size: -
V: TRBV11-2
DNA: TGTGCCAGCAGCTTGGGCACCGGGGAGCTGTTTTTT
CDR3: CASSLGTGELFF

D: -
J: TRBJ1-1
size: -
V: TRBV11-2
DNA: TGTGCCAGCAGCTTACTTAGGGCAGGGTGGATGAACACTGAAGCTTTCTTT
CDR3: CASSLLRAGWMNTEAFF

D: -
J: TRBJ2-5
size: -
V: TRBV7-9
DNA: TGTGCCAGCAGCGGGGGGACCCATCCCCAAGAGACCCAGTACTTC
CDR3: CASSGGTHPQETQYF

D: -
J: TRBJ1-1
size: -
V: TRBV27
DNA: TGTGCCAGCAGTTTATCGGGGGGGCAGGGAAGAGCTTTCTTT
CDR3: CASSLSGGQGRAFF

D: -
J: TRBJ1-6
size: -
V: TRBV27
DNA: TGTGCCAGCAGCCAAAAAACGGGGCAGGGTTATTCACCCCTCCGCTTT
CDR3: CASSQKTGQGYSPLRF

D: -
J: TRBJ2-5
size: -
V: TRBV7-9
DNA: TGTGCCAGCAGCTCAAGCGGGCCACTCCGAGAGGAGACCCAGTACTTC
CDR3: CASSSSGPLREETQYF

D: -
J: TRBJ2-2
size: -
V: TRBV29-1
DNA: TGCAGCGTGGCCTCGTTTTTGGACACCGGGGAGCTGTTTTTT
CDR3: CSVASFLDTGELFF

D: TRBD1
J: TRBJ1-1
size: -
V: TRBV19
DNA: TGTGCCAGTAGTATCAGATGGACAGGGGTTCCCGCGAACACTGAAGCTTTCTTT
CDR3: CASSIRWTGVPANTEAFF

D: TRBD2
J: TRBJ2-5
size: -
V: TRBV20-1
DNA: TGCAGTGCAGCCCCTAGCGGAAGATTCCAAGAGACCCAGTACTTC
CDR3: CSAAPSGRFQETQYF

D: -
J: TRBJ1-2
size: few
V: TRBV27
DNA: TGTGCCAGCAGTTTAAGCGCACGGGGGGCAGAGGGCTACACCTTC
CDR3: CASSLSARGAEGYTF

D: -
J: TRBJ2-7
size: few
V: TRBV6-2/TRBV6-3
DNA: TGTGCCAGCAGTACGTCCTACGAGCAGTACTTC
CDR3: CASSTSYEQYF

D: -
J: TRBJ2-7
size: few
V: TRBV7-2
DNA: TGTGCCAGCAGCTTAGCGAGCTCCTACGAGCAGTACTTC
CDR3: CASSLASSYEQYF

D: -
J: TRBJ2-4
size: -
V: TRBV4-1
DNA: TGCGCCAGCAGCCAAGATCGGGCGGAGAGAAACATTCAGTACTTC
CDR3: CASSQDRAERNIQYF

D: -
J: TRBJ1-5
size: -
V: TRBV28
DNA: TGTGCCAGCAGTTTGGGAGGGGGGAACGGTCAGCCCCAGCATTTT
CDR3: CASSLGGGNGQPQHF

D: -
J: TRBJ2-7
size: -
V: TRBV4-1
DNA: TGCGCCAGCAGCCAACAGGAGGCCTACGAGCAGTACTTC
CDR3: CASSQQEAYEQYF

D: -
J: TRBJ2-1
size: -
V: TRBV5-4
DNA: TGTGCCAGCAGCCCCCGAACTAACAATGAGCAGTTCTTC
CDR3: CASSPRTNNEQFF

D: -
J: TRBJ2-1
size: -
V: TRBV7-6
DNA: TGTGCTAGCAGCCCGAAAGCGGGCCAGGGATACAATGAGCAGTTCTTC
CDR3: CASSPKAGQGYNEQFF

D: -
J: TRBJ1-3
size: -
V: TRBV19
DNA: TGTGCCAGTAGTATCCGGGTCAGGTCGGACACCATATATTTT
CDR3: CASSIRVRSDTIYF

D: -
J: TRBJ2-7
size: -
V: TRBV11-3
DNA: TGTGCCAGCAGCCCAGCGCAGCGGGTCCCCTATCTGGGGGAGCAGTACTTC
CDR3: CASSPAQRVPYLGEQYF

D: -
J: TRBJ2-2
size: -
V: TRBV6-1
DNA: TGTGCCAGCAGGACGGTGGCCGGGGAGCTGTTTTTT
CDR3: CASRTVAGELFF

D: TRBD2
J: TRBJ2-1
size: -
V: TRBV7-3
DNA: TGTGCCAGCAGCTCAGCGGGGGACTCCTACAATGAGCAGTTCTTC
CDR3: CASSSAGDSYNEQFF

D: -
J: TRBJ2-1
size: few
V: TRBV24-1
DNA: TGTGCCACCAGTGACCCCCCGGCGAGGGGATTTGAGCAGTTCTTC
CDR3: CATSDPPARGFEQFF

D: TRBD2
J: TRBJ2-7
size: -
V: TRBV6-1
DNA: TGTGCCAGCAGTCCTCCTCAGGGGCGGCTAGCGGGAGAAACCTACGAGCAGTACTTC
CDR3: CASSPPQGRLAGETYEQYF

D: TRBD2
J: TRBJ2-5
size: few
V: TRBV5-1
DNA: TGCGCCAGCAGAACGGCTAGCGGGAGGCCACGAGGGACCCAGTACTTC
CDR3: CASRTASGRPRGTQYF

D: -
J: TRBJ2-4
size: -
V: TRBV30
DNA: TGTGCCTGGGAAGGGGACGCCAAAAACATTCAGTACTTC
CDR3: CAWEGDAKNIQYF